The 17 T cell receptor beta chains below come from one sample, sequenced in a study of blood T cell repertoires in COVID-19. Profiled with immunoSEQ multiplex PCR; TCRdb holds only in-frame clones, not every one. The data contain 50,000 or so clones, roughly nine tenths of them seen just once; the ten biggest clones take up around a tenth. Sequenced input: peripheral blood. The source is an elderly woman with acute or convalescent COVID-19.

The rearrangement joins TRBV5-1 to TRBJ2-3; 7 bases agree with TRBD1. The junction had 5 bases not matched to a gene; V was cut back by 5 bases and J by 2 bases. Looked up from germline, CDR1 is SGHRS and CDR2 is YFSETQ. The CDR3 runs to 14 residues. DNA for the CDR3: TGCGCCAGCAGAAACAGGGGCCTCACAGATACGCAGTATTTT. Its protein is CASRNRGLTDTQYF.

J is TRBJ1-1 and V is TRBV12-3 or TRBV12-4; D possibly corresponds to TRBD1 (6 bases). Trimming took 8 bases from V and 1 from J, leaving 11 bases between them. The CDR3 extends over 13 amino acids. CDR3 sequence reads: CASFRGGNTEAFF. The CDR3 region has the DNA TGTGCCAGCTTTAGAGGGGGGAACACTGAAGCTTTCTTT.

The chain recombines TRBV7-9 with TRBJ1-2; D perhaps matches TRBD1 (6 bases). CDR1 and CDR2 (germline): SEHNR, FQNEAQ (reference sequence). Trimming pared 5 bases from V and 5 bases from J, leaving 9 bases between. This CDR3 region has 12 residues. CDR3 in amino acids: CASSRDIYGYTF. The DNA of the CDR3 is TGTGCCAGCAGCCGGGACATATATGGCTACACCTTC.

The CDR3 sequence: CASSEETGGAYGYTF. The CDR3 coding sequence is TGCGCCAGCAGCGAAGAAACAGGGGGCGCCTATGGCTACACCTTC. V gene TRBV5-1 combines with J gene TRBJ1-2, with 9 bases lining up with TRBD1. This CDR3 contains 15 residues. Germline CDR1 reads SGHRS; CDR2 reads YFSETQ. V lost 4 bases to trimming and J lost 4 bases; unmatched junction nucleotides: 8.

The chain has TRBV6-4 and TRBJ2-1; 8 bases fit TRBD2. This CDR3 region has 16 residues. Germline V gene sequence: CDR1 MRHNA, CDR2 SNTAGT. V lost 0 bases and J lost 7; bases outside the gene matches: 8. The CDR3 region has the DNA TGTGCCAGCAGTGACTCGGCGGGAGGAGGATTGAATGAGCAGTTCTTC. Its translation: CASSDSAGGGLNEQFF.

This clone was observed once. CDR3 coding DNA: TGTGCCAGCAGCCAACGCCTTCATGCCTTGAGCACCGGGGAGCTGTTTTTT. Amino acids: CASSQRLHALSTGELFF. The rearrangement links TRBV3-1 (or the pseudogene TRBV3-2) to TRBJ2-2; D not resolved. The CDR3 length is 17 residues. Germline CDR1 reads LGHDT; CDR2 reads YNNKEL (reference sequence). Trimming stripped 2 bases from V and 4 bases from J, with 17 bases between.

This chain joins TRBV4-1 and TRBJ2-2; 12 bases fit TRBD2. The CDR3 runs 19 residues. V lost 0 bases and J lost 0; bases outside the gene matches: 5. In germline, CDR1 is MGHRA, CDR2 YSYEKL. CDR3 sequence reads: CASSQEPSGRAANTGELFF. CDR3 nucleotides: TGCGCCAGCAGCCAAGAGCCTAGCGGGAGGGCCGCGAACACCGGGGAGCTGTTTTTT.

The chain couples TRBV27 to TRBJ2-2; 7 bases are shared with TRBD1. Germline CDR1 and CDR2: MNHEY and SMNVEV (reference sequence). V shed 5 bases and J 4 bases; nucleotides not matched to a gene: 7. There are 15 residues in the CDR3. This chain's CDR3 is CASSLDRFSTGELFF. The CDR3 coding sequence is TGTGCCAGCAGTCTGGACAGGTTTTCCACCGGGGAGCTGTTTTTT.

This rearrangement joins TRBV6-5 to TRBJ1-1; D is possibly TRBD1 (6 bases). The CDR3 is 14 amino acids. Germline CDR1 MNHEY, CDR2 SVGAGI. The V and J ends lost 0 bases and 10 bases respectively, with 15 bases between them. The CDR3 reads CASSYSNPGVGAFF. CDR3 in DNA: TGTGCCAGCAGTTACTCGAATCCAGGGGTTGGAGCTTTCTTT.

V and J are TRBV7-9 and TRBJ1-4; D unresolved. The CDR3 covers 15 residues. V shed 5 bases and J shed 0 bases, with 10 bases lying between them. Per the germline V gene, CDR1 is SEHNR and CDR2 is FQNEAQ (reference sequence). The CDR3 bases are TGTGCCAGCAGCCGAGCACAGACAACTAATGAAAAACTGTTTTTT. Protein: CASSRAQTTNEKLFF.

This chain uses TRBV4-1 with TRBJ2-3, with 7 bases aligning to TRBD1. The CDR3 covers 13 residues. V lost 5 bases and J lost 6; bases outside the gene matches: 5. CDR1 and CDR2 (germline): MGHRA, YSYEKL. The CDR3 sequence: CASSVTQGDTQYF. Written as DNA, the CDR3 is TGCGCCAGCAGCGTCACACAGGGGGATACGCAGTATTTT.

This chain joins TRBV7-2 and TRBJ2-7, with 7 bases identical to TRBD1. The V gene's germline CDR1 is SGHTA and CDR2 FQGNSA. V was pared by 5 bases and J by 2 bases, with 9 bases of the junction left unmatched. The CDR3 consists of 15 residues. CDR3 DNA: TGTGCCAGCAGCGGACCGACAGGGCAAACCTACGAGCAGTACTTC. As protein: CASSGPTGQTYEQYF.

The chain joins TRBV7-2 to TRBJ2-7; D is undetermined. Germline lookup yields CDR1 SGHTA and CDR2 FQGNSA. Trimming took 4 bases from V and 2 from J, leaving 3 bases between them. There are 11 residues in the CDR3. CDR3 DNA sequence: TGTGCCAGCAGCTCCGCCTACGAGCAGTACTTC. As protein: CASSSAYEQYF.

V usage is TRBV3-1 (or the pseudogene TRBV3-2) and J usage is TRBJ1-3; D gene unclear. The CDR3 has 15 residues. The V gene's germline CDR1 is LGHDT and CDR2 YNNKEL (reference sequence). Trimming pared 0 bases from V and 4 bases from J, leaving 10 bases between. The CDR3 DNA reads TGTGCCAGCAGCCAAGATATCGGGAAAGGAAACACCATATATTTT. It yields the protein CASSQDIGKGNTIYF.

This clone appeared once. CDR3 sequence reads: CASSRVGPYNSPLHF. As DNA, the CDR3 is TGTGCCAGTTCCAGGGTTGGGCCTTATAATTCACCCCTCCACTTT. This sequence joins TRBV25-1 and TRBJ1-6, with D possibly being TRBD1 (5 bases). The CDR3 is made up of 15 amino acids. CDR1 is MGHDK, CDR2 SYGVNS, per germline. Trimming left V 9 bases short and J 4 bases short, with 16 bases between.

The V and J genes are TRBV27 and TRBJ1-4; D uncertain. The CDR3 has 16 residues. Trimming stripped 3 bases from V and 8 bases from J, with 19 bases between. Looked up from germline, CDR1 is MNHEY and CDR2 is SMNVEV (reference sequence). CDR3 protein: CASSFKGPPGREKLFF. The DNA for the CDR3 is TGTGCCAGCAGTTTTAAAGGGCCCCCCGGGAGAGAAAAACTGTTTTTT. Supplemented by reference TRBV27 and TRBJ1-4, the full variable domain reads EAQVTQNPRYLITVTGKKLTVTCSQNMNHEYMSWYRQDPGLGLRQIYYSMNVEVTDKGDVPEGYKVSRKEKRNFPLILESPSPNQTSLYFCASSFKGPPGREKLFFGSGTQLSVL.

The rearrangement uses TRBV7-2 and TRBJ1-2; D possibly corresponds to TRBD1 (5 bases). The CDR3 covers 14 residues. V was trimmed by 5 bases and J by 1 base, leaving 11 bases between them. Germline CDR1 reads SGHTA; CDR2 reads FQGNSA. In nucleotides, the CDR3 is TGTGCCAGCAGCCCCCCAGGGTTTAACTATGGCTACACCTTC. Residues: CASSPPGFNYGYTF.